The rows below give T cell receptor beta chains drawn from one sample of a study of T-cell reconstitution after alpha-beta-depleted transplantation in children. Each CDR3 protein is one row after TCRdb ran MiXCR on the PCR reads. In the table there are about 240,000 distinct CDR3 sequences, around 25% of which are singletons. The sequenced sample was PBMCs, obtained before TCRalphabeta/CD19-depleted stem cell transplant. The receptors stem from a girl under 10 years old with Fanconi anemia, due to receive a stem cell transplant. The CDR3 runs from the conserved cysteine through the conserved F or W. The D gene is left open where the match is weak. Clone size, where shown, is once, few, many, or a class for clones that have expanded.

TRBJ1-2	few	TRBV10-3	NA	TGTGCCATCAGTGGCGGGGGGAATGGCTACACCTTC	CAISGGGNGYTF
TRBJ1-5	NA	TRBV20-1	NA	TGCAGTGCTATCGGGGATAGCAATCAGCCCCAGCATTTT	CSAIGDSNQPQHF
TRBJ2-3	many	TRBV12-3/TRBV12-4	NA	TGTGCCAGCAGTTTTCGGCGCGGGAGCACAGATACGCAGTATTTT	CASSFRRGSTDTQYF
TRBJ2-7	few	TRBV29-1	NA	TGCAGCGTTGGTCCCCTTCCAGGGAGCTACGAGCAGTACTTC	CSVGPLPGSYEQYF
TRBJ2-1	many	TRBV29-1	NA	TGCAGCGTTGTGTCAGGCTCCTACAATGAGCAGTTCTTC	CSVVSGSYNEQFF
TRBJ2-3	few	TRBV12-3/TRBV12-4	NA	TGTGCCAGCCTCGGCAAACGGTTGGGTACGCAGTATTTT	CASLGKRLGTQYF
TRBJ2-3	NA	TRBV5-1	NA	TGCGCCAGCAGCGTAGAGGCCCCAAAGGGGGATACGCAGTATTTT	CASSVEAPKGDTQYF
TRBJ2-3	many	TRBV20-1	TRBD1	TGCAGTGACAAGGGACAGGAACGCGATACGCAGTATTTT	CSDKGQERDTQYF
TRBJ2-7	many	TRBV29-1	NA	TGCAGCGTTGAAGATGGGGGGATCTACGAGCAGTACTTC	CSVEDGGIYEQYF
TRBJ2-7	NA	TRBV5-1	TRBD1	TGCGCCAGCAGCGTGGAGGGACAGGGTGGGTACGAGCAGTACTTC	CASSVEGQGGYEQYF
TRBJ2-7	many	TRBV3-1	NA	TGTGCCAGCAGCCACGTATCAGGGGAGCAGTACTTC	CASSHVSGEQYF